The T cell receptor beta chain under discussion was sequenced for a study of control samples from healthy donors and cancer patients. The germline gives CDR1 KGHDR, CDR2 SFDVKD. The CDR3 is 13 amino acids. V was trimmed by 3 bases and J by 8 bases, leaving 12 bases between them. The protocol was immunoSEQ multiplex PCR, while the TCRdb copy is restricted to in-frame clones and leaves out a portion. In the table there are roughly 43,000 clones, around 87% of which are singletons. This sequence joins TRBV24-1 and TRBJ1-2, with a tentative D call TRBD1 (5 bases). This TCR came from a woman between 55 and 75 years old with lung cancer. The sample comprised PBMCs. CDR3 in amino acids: CATSDEGRGGYTF. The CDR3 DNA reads TGTGCCACCAGTGATGAGGGTAGGGGCGGCTACACCTTC.